One and the same sample provided the 15 T cell receptor beta chains below, sequenced in a study of cytomegalovirus exposure and HLA in healthy donors. The PCR employed 60 Vbeta primers together with 13 Jbeta primers. Libraries were prepared by immunoSEQ multiplex PCR; TCRdb keeps only in-frame clonotypes and omits some of them. In the table there are roughly 120,000 clones, roughly 80% of which are singletons. Sample: PBMCs. These receptor sequences come from a woman under 30 in good health and CMV-seronegative.

The V call is TRBV7-3, the J call TRBJ2-7; D perhaps matches TRBD1 (6 bases). The CDR3 length is 15 residues. CDR1 and CDR2 (germline): SGHTA, FQGTGA. Trimming left V 0 bases short and J 9 bases short, with 18 bases between. CDR3 sequence reads: CASSLTGAALVGQYF. CDR3 coding DNA: TGTGCCAGCAGCTTAACGGGGGCAGCCCTAGTTGGGCAGTACTTC.

V gene TRBV4-2 combines with J gene TRBJ2-1; 14 nucleotides match TRBD2. The CDR3 is made up of 17 amino acids. CDR1 and CDR2 from the germline V gene are LGHNA and YNFKEQ. Losses at the gene ends were 3 bases for V and 5 bases for J; bases not matched to a gene: 6. The chain's CDR3 is CASSQQRLAGGHNEQFF. Here the CDR3 DNA reads TGTGCCAGCAGCCAGCAACGACTAGCGGGGGGGCACAATGAGCAGTTCTTC.

The CDR3 protein is CASSSWTGDSYGYTF. The DNA for the CDR3 is TGTGCCAGCAGTTCCTGGACAGGGGACTCCTATGGCTACACCTTC. V gene TRBV2 combines with J gene TRBJ1-2; TRBD1 matches 9 bases. Looked up from germline, CDR1 is SNHLY and CDR2 is FYNNEI. The CDR3 contains 15 residues. The trim removed 5 bases at V and 4 bases at J, leaving 8 bases unmatched.

The chain combines TRBV9 with TRBJ2-7, with a possible D match to TRBD2 (5 bases). The germline CDR1 and CDR2 sequences are SGDLS and YYNGEE. This CDR3 comprises 16 residues. V was shortened by 4 bases and J by 3 bases, with 20 bases between the two germline ends. The CDR3 reads CASSSSPAVSFYEQYF. The CDR3, as DNA: TGTGCCAGCAGCTCAAGCCCAGCGGTAAGCTTCTACGAGCAGTACTTC.

The J gene is TRBJ2-1, the V gene TRBV5-1, with D possibly TRBD1 on 6 matching bases. The germline V gene has CDR1 SGHRS and CDR2 YFSETQ. Trimming pared 4 bases from V and 2 bases from J, leaving 13 bases between. This CDR3 spans 15 amino acids. The CDR3 protein is CASSPQGGTYNEQFF. The CDR3 bases are TGCGCCAGCAGCCCCCAAGGGGGTACCTACAATGAGCAGTTCTTC.

The rearrangement joins TRBV18 to TRBJ2-2, with D unresolved. Germline assignment: CDR1 KGHSH and CDR2 LQKENI. The CDR3 is 15 amino acids. Between the trimmed V and J ends, which lost 3 bases and 2 bases, there was a span of 10 bases. CDR3 sequence (DNA): TGTGCCAGCTCACCGGGCCAGCTTAACACCGGGGAGCTGTTTTTT. It specifies CASSPGQLNTGELFF. Variable domain in full (rest from reference TRBV18 and TRBJ2-2): NAGVMQNPRHLVRRRGQEARLRCSPMKGHSHVYWYRQLPEEGLKFMVYLQKENIIDESGMPKERFSAEFPKEGPSILRIQQVVRGDSAAYFCASSPGQLNTGELFFGEGSRLTVL.

V and J are TRBV4-1 and TRBJ2-1; 9 bases are a match to TRBD2. V dropped 5 bases and J dropped 10; count of bases not matched to a gene: 12. The CDR3 sequence is 15 residues long. The germline V gene has CDR1 MGHRA and CDR2 YSYEKL. The CDR3 is CASSTLAGLQREQFF. The CDR3, as DNA: TGCGCCAGCAGCACGCTAGCGGGGCTCCAACGGGAGCAGTTCTTC.

The chain couples TRBV2 to TRBJ2-1, with TRBD2 matching over 7 bases. After removal of 7 bases from V and 4 bases from J, the junction contained 7 bases not matched to a gene. Germline values: CDR1 SNHLY, CDR2 FYNNEI. The CDR3 runs to 14 residues. CDR3 sequence reads: CASIRGRGYNEQFF. The CDR3 DNA sequence: TGTGCCAGCATTCGCGGGAGAGGGTACAATGAGCAGTTCTTC. Combining the CDR3 with reference TRBV2 and TRBJ2-1 gives the whole variable domain EPEVTQTPSHQVTQMGQEVILRCVPISNHLYFYWYRQILGQKVEFLVSFYNNEISEKSEIFDDQFSVERPDGSNFTLKIRSTKLEDSAMYFCASIRGRGYNEQFFGPGTRLTVL.

This chain uses TRBV5-6 with TRBJ2-7; D is unclear. Between the trimmed V and J ends, which lost 2 bases and 6 bases, there was a span of 18 bases. Germline CDR1 and CDR2: SGHDT and YYEEEE. The CDR3 is made up of 15 amino acids. CDR3 nucleotides: TGTGCCAGCAGCTTCAAGCTCACCCCTGGTGGCGAGCAGTACTTC. Protein product: CASSFKLTPGGEQYF.

The chain is built from TRBV15 and TRBJ1-5; 8 positions agree with TRBD1. The CDR3 is 15 amino acids. Germline CDR1 and CDR2: LNHNV and YYDKDF (reference sequence). Trimming at V came to 3 bases and at J to 9 bases, leaving 10 bases not matched to a gene. CDR3 nucleotides: TGTGCCACCAGCAGGGGACAGGCTTTTCCGCCGCCCCAGCATTTT. Protein product: CATSRGQAFPPPQHF.

In this sample, this clone turned up once. The V gene is TRBV7-3, the J gene TRBJ1-2; D gene uncertain. Germline loops: CDR1 SGHTA, CDR2 FQGTGA. Trimming pared 5 bases from V and 8 bases from J, leaving 15 bases between. The CDR3 length is 13 residues. CDR3 sequence: CASSPRSHGGYTF. Written as DNA, the CDR3 is TGTGCCAGCAGCCCCCGTAGCCACGGGGGCTACACCTTC. The whole variable domain, filled in from reference TRBV7-3 and TRBJ1-2, reads GAGVSQTPSNKVTEKGKYVELRCDPISGHTALYWYRQSLGQGPEFLIYFQGTGAADDSGLPNDRFFAVRPEGSVSTLKIQRTERGDSAVYLCASSPRSHGGYTFGSGTRLTVV.

This chain uses TRBV6-5 with TRBJ2-5; 7 nucleotides agree with TRBD1. This CDR3 contains 14 residues. V was pared by 2 bases and J by 3 bases, with 3 bases of the junction left unmatched. Germline values: CDR1 MNHEY, CDR2 SVGAGI. DNA for the CDR3: TGTGCCAGCAGTTACCGGGACAGAAAAGAGACCCAGTACTTC. It encodes CASSYRDRKETQYF.

The chain recombines TRBV19 with TRBJ1-5; possibly TRBD1 for D (6 bases). This CDR3 comprises 16 residues. V was pared by 2 bases and J by 1 base, with 12 bases between. In germline, CDR1 is LNHDA, CDR2 SQIVND (reference sequence). The CDR3 loop reads CASSIITGTSNQPQHF. CDR3 sequence (DNA): TGTGCCAGTAGTATAATTACAGGGACGAGCAATCAGCCCCAGCATTTT.

V usage is TRBV7-9 and J usage is TRBJ1-2; D possibly corresponds to TRBD1 (5 bases). Trimming removed 4 bases at V and 0 bases at J, with 15 bases between. The CDR3 length is 16 residues. Germline values: CDR1 SEHNR, CDR2 FQNEAQ (reference sequence). CDR3 sequence (DNA): TGTGCCAGCAGCTCAGAAGACAGTGCGACTAACTATGGCTACACCTTC. It translates to CASSSEDSATNYGYTF.

V is TRBV5-1 and J is TRBJ2-1; D unresolved. The CDR3 spans 14 residues. The germline CDR1 and CDR2 sequences are SGHRS and YFSETQ. V dropped 4 bases and J dropped 7 bases, with 15 bases sitting between them. The CDR3 protein is CASSPGSGGNEQFF. The CDR3 nucleotides read TGCGCCAGCAGCCCCGGGTCCGGTGGGAATGAGCAGTTCTTC.